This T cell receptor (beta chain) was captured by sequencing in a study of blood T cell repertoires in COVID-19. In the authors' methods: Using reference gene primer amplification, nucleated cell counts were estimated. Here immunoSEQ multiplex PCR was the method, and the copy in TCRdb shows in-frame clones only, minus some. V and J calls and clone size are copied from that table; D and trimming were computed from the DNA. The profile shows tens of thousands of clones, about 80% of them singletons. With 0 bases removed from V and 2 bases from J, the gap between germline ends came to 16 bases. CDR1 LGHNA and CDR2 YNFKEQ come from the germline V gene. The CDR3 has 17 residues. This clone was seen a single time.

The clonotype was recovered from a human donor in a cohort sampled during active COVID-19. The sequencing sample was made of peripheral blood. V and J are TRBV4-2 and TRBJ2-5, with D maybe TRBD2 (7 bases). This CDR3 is CASSQDLAGGLQETQYF. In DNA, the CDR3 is TGTGCCAGCAGCCAAGATTTGGCCGGGGGGCTTCAAGAGACCCAGTACTTC.